This entry features one T cell receptor beta chain sequence. No antigen is known for it. Germline V gene lookup returns CDR1 MGHDK and CDR2 SYGVNS. V dropped 5 bases and J dropped 5; count of bases not matched to a gene: 11. The CDR3 contains 16 residues. The data stem from a study of PD-L1 blockade in urothelial cancer. Study summary: Atezolizumab was started by patients in about 2014 at 1,200 mg intravenously every 3 weeks. T cell content in blood samples showed a median of about 140,000. Regarding the study as a whole: Patients who had durable benefit saw their tumor-associated blood clones expand more at 3 weeks.

The table came from immunoSEQ multiplex PCR; TCRdb's copy has only in-frame clones and leaves some out. The sample has roughly 45,000 clones, around 80% seen once. Described time point: pretreatment peripheral blood. The number of samples from each patient was between 1 and 8, taken pretreatment and on-treatment. V and J are TRBV25-1 and TRBJ1-2; 10 bases agree with TRBD1. This clonotype was obtained from a man aged 60-69 years with urothelial cancer. The sequenced sample was PBMCs, obtained around atezolizumab (anti-PD-L1) treatment. For the CDR3, the DNA is TGTGCCAGCAGTCCTAAAAACAGGGGACAGGGGTATGGCTACACCTTC. Translating gives CASSPKNRGQGYGYTF.